These 27 T cell receptor beta chains came from one sample sequenced in a study of CD8 T cells in Susac syndrome (dated by TCRdb to about 2019). Libraries came from the immunoSEQ multiplex PCR assay. RNA was extracted using the RNeasy kit, and about 0.45 to 1 ug of the RNA was reverse transcribed with random hexamers. TCRdb reworked the public reads: Q25 trimming with fastp, MiXCR clone assembly, productive beta chains retained. Every entry covers one CDR3 protein and lists the most common genes and DNA from its rows. Within this sample are roughly 300,000 distinct CDR3 sequences, with about 85% of them counted one time only. Over 0.09% of the sample is taken by the ten largest. The sequencing sample was made of CD8+ T cells from PBMCs. These receptors all stem from a human donor with multiple sclerosis.

There are a few counts of this clonotype. The CDR3 is CASSWTSRDNEQFF. CDR3 in DNA: TGTGCCAGCAGTTGGACTAGCCGGGACAATGAGCAGTTCTTC. This chain links TRBV6-1 with TRBJ2-1, with 8 bases that match TRBD2. Germline CDR1 MNHNS, CDR2 SASEGT. CDR3 length: 14 amino acids. After removal of 5 bases from V and 5 bases from J, the junction contained 5 bases not matched to a gene.

Here the CDR3 DNA reads TGTGCCAGCAGCCAGAGCCGGGACACCTCCTACGAGCAGTACTTC. This encodes CASSQSRDTSYEQYF. V is TRBV4-2 and J is TRBJ2-7; D may be TRBD1 (6 bases). This CDR3 spans 15 amino acids. In germline, CDR1 is LGHNA, CDR2 YNFKEQ. V was trimmed by 3 bases and J by 0 bases, leaving 12 bases between them.

The rearrangement joins TRBV14 to TRBJ2-1, with D perhaps being TRBD1 or TRBD2 (6 bases each). Per germline, CDR1 SGHDN and CDR2 FVKESK. V shed 2 bases and J shed 7 bases, with 24 bases lying between them. This CDR3 contains 18 residues. The CDR3 nucleotides are TGTGCCAGCAGCCAACGGGGGAGACCAGGGGCGAGGGAAAATGAGCAGTTCTTC. Its translation is CASSQRGRPGARENEQFF.

This clonotype was found once. The CDR3 here is CASSLIWSGTDTQYF. CDR3 nucleotide sequence: TGTGCCAGCAGTTTGATCTGGTCCGGCACAGATACGCAGTATTTT. The rearrangement uses TRBV27 and TRBJ2-3, with D unclear. The CDR3 is 15 amino acids. The V end was cut by 3 bases, the J end by 1 base, with 11 bases between. Germline loops: CDR1 MNHEY, CDR2 SMNVEV (reference sequence).

Relative to its sample, this clonotype is medium-sized. The genes are TRBV27 and TRBJ2-7; D remains unclear. The CDR3 is 11 residues long. The V end lost 6 bases, the J end lost 0 bases, and 3 bases lay between the germline ends. Germline V lookup: CDR1 MNHEY, CDR2 SMNVEV (reference sequence). The CDR3 sequence is CASSSSYEQYF. The CDR3 region has the DNA TGTGCCAGCAGCTCCTCCTACGAGCAGTACTTC.

This rearrangement joins TRBV7-9 to TRBJ2-7, with 9 bases lining up with TRBD1. Germline V gene lookup returns CDR1 SEHNR and CDR2 FQNEAQ (reference sequence). The CDR3 extends over 17 amino acids. V shed 3 bases, J shed 7 bases, and the junction held 16 bases outside the gene matches. CDR3 DNA: TGTGCCAGCAGCTTCCCCCCTCGCCCGGGACAGGGACGGGAGCAGTACTTC. This sequence encodes CASSFPPRPGQGREQYF.

The chain employs TRBV28 and TRBJ1-3, with TRBD1 as a possible D gene (5 bases). There are 16 residues in the CDR3. V was cut by 8 bases and J by 0 bases, with 17 bases left in between. Germline loops: CDR1 MDHEN, CDR2 SYDVKM. CDR3 DNA sequence: TGTGCCAGCCGGGGGTCTACGGAGAGCTCTGGAAACACCATATATTTT. This sequence encodes CASRGSTESSGNTIYF.

This sequence joins TRBV7-8 and TRBJ2-7; no clear D gene. Germline V gives CDR1 SGHVS, CDR2 FQNEAQ. V lost 3 bases and J lost 0, with 18 bases in between. The CDR3 spans 17 residues. The CDR3 DNA reads as TGTGCCAGCAGCTTGACGGTGGGCGGCGTGAGCTCCTACGAGCAGTACTTC. It translates to CASSLTVGGVSSYEQYF.

The chain couples TRBV5-1 to TRBJ2-7, with 7 bases matching TRBD2. The CDR3 is made up of 15 amino acids. V trimming: 4 bases; J trimming: 5 bases; junction bases outside the gene matches: 12. Looked up from germline, CDR1 is SGHRS and CDR2 is YFSETQ. DNA for the CDR3: TGCGCCAGCAGCCCACGGGGGACTACTTCCCACGAGCAGTACTTC. Translation gives CASSPRGTTSHEQYF.

The J gene is TRBJ2-7, the V gene TRBV6-1, with TRBD2 matching 8 bases. V lost 4 bases, J lost 1 base, and 3 bases stayed unmatched. Germline assignment: CDR1 MNHNS and CDR2 SASEGT. This CDR3 region has 14 residues. This CDR3 reads CASSAGGESYEQYF. The DNA of the CDR3 is TGTGCCAGCAGTGCGGGAGGGGAGTCCTACGAGCAGTACTTC.

The DNA of the CDR3 is TGTGCCAGCAGCTTAGCGCGGGGTGGGACTCCCCTATTAGAGCAGTTCTTC. It encodes CASSLARGGTPLLEQFF. V is TRBV11-1 and J is TRBJ2-1; tentatively, D is TRBD2 (6 bases). Germline CDR1 SGHAT, CDR2 FQDESV (reference sequence). V was cut by 0 bases and J by 10 bases, with 22 bases left in between. CDR3 size: 17 residues.

This clonotype was detected once. V usage is TRBV27 and J usage is TRBJ2-1; TRBD2 matches 11 bases. The CDR3 is made up of 16 amino acids. Germline V gene sequence: CDR1 MNHEY, CDR2 SMNVEV (reference sequence). J lost 6 bases, V lost 3 bases, and 7 bases had no gene match. The CDR3 coding sequence is TGTGCCAGCAGTTTCGGTAGCGGGAGGGCCGGCAATGAGCAGTTCTTC. Translating it yields CASSFGSGRAGNEQFF.

The chain recombines TRBV5-1 with TRBJ2-7; no firm D call. CDR1 SGHRS and CDR2 YFSETQ come from the germline V gene. Trimming removed 4 bases from V and 4 bases from J, with 15 bases in between. The CDR3 runs to 14 residues. The CDR3 nucleotides read TGCGCCAGCAGCCCGAGACTCTCCAGTTACGAGCAGTACTTC. This sequence encodes CASSPRLSSYEQYF.

This chain joins TRBV27 and TRBJ1-1; D possibly corresponds to TRBD1 (6 bases). CDR1 and CDR2 (germline): MNHEY, SMNVEV (reference sequence). This CDR3 spans 15 amino acids. The ends were cut back, 10 bases at V and 5 bases at J, with 23 bases in the middle. The CDR3 reads CATIPMGGGSTEAFF. The CDR3 DNA reads TGTGCCACCATACCCATGGGAGGGGGAAGTACTGAAGCTTTCTTT.

The chain couples TRBV9 to TRBJ2-1, with D maybe TRBD2 (5 bases). CDR3 size: 15 residues. V was clipped by 0 bases and J by 2 bases, with 9 bases between them. Germline CDR1 is SGDLS and CDR2 is YYNGEE. The chain's CDR3 is CASSVDGGPYNEQFF. The CDR3 bases are TGTGCCAGCAGCGTAGACGGAGGCCCCTACAATGAGCAGTTCTTC.

The chain has TRBV18 and TRBJ2-7, with D maybe TRBD1 (6 bases). This CDR3 has 15 amino acids. From germline, CDR1 is KGHSH and CDR2 LQKENI. V lost 3 bases, J lost 2 bases, and 14 bases lay in between. Here the CDR3 DNA reads TGTGCCAGCTCACCGGGCAGGGGCGTCGCCTACGAGCAGTACTTC. Its translation: CASSPGRGVAYEQYF.

This clonotype was recorded a few times. The J gene is TRBJ2-7, the V gene TRBV13; D gene unclear. The ends were cut back, 5 bases at V and 0 bases at J, with 8 bases in the middle. CDR3 length equals 13 residues. Germline V CDR1 and CDR2: PRHDT, FYEKMQ (reference sequence). The CDR3, as DNA: TGTGCCAGCAGCCCGGAACTCTCCTACGAGCAGTACTTC. Translation gives CASSPELSYEQYF. The entire variable domain, with the rest obtained from reference TRBV13 and TRBJ2-7, is as follows: AAGVIQSPRHLIKEKRETATLKCYPIPRHDTVYWYQQGPGQDPQFLISFYEKMQSDKGSIPDRFSAQQFSDYHSELNMSSLELGDSALYFCASSPELSYEQYFGPGTRLTVT.

J is TRBJ1-1 and V is TRBV11-3; a weak D match, TRBD1 (5 bases). The CDR3 extends over 19 amino acids. The V and J ends lost 0 bases and 0 bases respectively, with 20 bases between them. CDR1 and CDR2 (germline): SGHNT, YENEEA. CDR3 region: CASSLDLGTNHPMNTEAFF. CDR3 coding DNA: TGTGCCAGCAGCTTAGATTTGGGGACTAATCATCCCATGAACACTGAAGCTTTCTTT.

The chain joins TRBV6-1 to TRBJ2-3; 8 bases fit TRBD1. V shed 6 bases and J 1 base; nucleotides not matched to a gene: 12. In germline, CDR1 is MNHNS, CDR2 SASEGT. The CDR3 covers 17 residues. The DNA of the CDR3 is TGTGCCAGCAGCCGACCGGACAGGGTCCTAGGCACAGATACGCAGTATTTT. Protein sequence: CASSRPDRVLGTDTQYF.

This clonotype has just a few counts. The gene calls are TRBV6-2 or TRBV6-3 and TRBJ2-6; D could derive from TRBD1 or TRBD2 (5 bases each). Trimming removed 7 bases at V and 0 bases at J, with 10 bases between. There are 15 residues in the CDR3. Germline V gene data show CDR1 as MNHEY and CDR2 as SVGEGT. The CDR3: CASTQEASGANVLTF. DNA for the CDR3: TGTGCCAGCACACAGGAGGCCTCTGGGGCCAACGTCCTGACTTTC.

The genes are TRBV5-1 and TRBJ1-1; D not certain. Trimming took 0 bases from V and 3 from J, leaving 12 bases between them. Germline V gene data show CDR1 as SGHRS and CDR2 as YFSETQ. CDR3 size: 15 residues. Written as DNA, the CDR3 is TGCGCCAGCAGCTTGGGGGAGGGAGTGTACACTGAAGCTTTCTTT. Translated: CASSLGEGVYTEAFF.

This chain uses TRBV12-3 or TRBV12-4 with TRBJ2-2; D is ambiguous. The germline V and J ends were trimmed by 1 base and 5 bases, with 11 bases remaining between them. The CDR3 covers 15 residues. The CDR3 sequence is CASSLGEIVTGELFF. CDR3 in DNA: TGTGCCAGCAGTTTAGGGGAAATTGTGACCGGGGAGCTGTTTTTT.

This clonotype was seen a single time. The gene calls are TRBV29-1 and TRBJ2-3, with D possibly called TRBD1 or TRBD2 (5 bases each). This CDR3 has 12 residues. From germline, CDR1 is SQVTM and CDR2 ANQGSEA. The CDR3 sequence is CGASRVTDTQYF. The CDR3 DNA reads as TGCGGGGCCTCGCGGGTAACAGATACGCAGTATTTT.

V and J are TRBV6-6 and TRBJ2-1; D is possibly TRBD1 (6 bases). Trimming took 6 bases from V and 5 from J, leaving 17 bases between them. The CDR3 runs to 15 residues. In germline, CDR1 is MNHNY, CDR2 SVGAGI (reference sequence). Here the CDR3 DNA reads TGTGCCAGCAGCCGCCGCCGTCAGGGGAACAATGAGCAGTTCTTC. This sequence encodes CASSRRRQGNNEQFF.

This clonotype occurred a few times. This sequence joins TRBV3-1 and TRBJ2-7; maybe TRBD2 (5 bases). Trimming left V 1 base short and J 7 bases short, with 8 bases between. Germline V gene lookup returns CDR1 LGHDT and CDR2 YNNKEL (reference sequence). CDR3 length equals 12 residues. For the CDR3, the DNA is TGTGCCAGCAGCCAAGGAGGGCGGGAGCAGTACTTC. It specifies CASSQGGREQYF.

V is TRBV6-5 and J is TRBJ2-1; a weak D match, TRBD2 (5 bases). The V end lost 5 bases, the J end lost 6 bases, and 14 bases lay between the germline ends. The CDR3 sequence is 14 residues long. Germline V gene data show CDR1 as MNHEY and CDR2 as SVGAGI. CDR3 DNA: TGTGCCAGCAGTCCCGGGATAGGGTTCAATGAGCAGTTCTTC. It specifies CASSPGIGFNEQFF.

The chain joins TRBV20-1 to TRBJ2-3, with 12 bases matching TRBD2. Trimming at V came to 4 bases and at J to 5 bases, leaving 13 bases not matched to a gene. Germline assignment: CDR1 DFQATT and CDR2 SNEGSKA (reference sequence). The CDR3 covers 17 residues. This CDR3 is CSAIWLAGGPRRDTQYF. As DNA, the CDR3 is TGCAGTGCTATTTGGCTAGCGGGAGGGCCCAGGAGAGATACGCAGTATTTT.